What follows describes a single T cell receptor (beta chain). Its target is unknown. The germline CDR1 and CDR2 sequences are SQVTM and ANQGSEA. The CDR3 covers 14 residues. The V and J ends lost 4 bases and 5 bases respectively, with 17 bases between them. The data were taken from a study of CD8+CD57+ T cells in acquired aplastic anemia. Study in general: Mean yield of DNA from sorted CD4+ and CD8+ cells was roughly 3.4 ug.

Points from the study as a whole: In common between the patients and the controls were approximately 30 CD8+ CDR3 sequences.

Sequenced patients had shown CD8+CD57+ cell expansion by flow cytometry. Among the patients, none had received any therapy at the time of blood sampling. The TCR beta profiling, which covered VDJ combination and CDR3 sequence, was carried out using genomic DNA as the template. TCRdb recomputed calls from the reads with MiXCR, one row per CDR3 protein. Of hundreds of thousands of distinct CDR3 sequences in the sample, approximately 33% are singletons; the top ten hold 0.8% to 0.85%. The V and J genes are TRBV29-1 and TRBJ1-1; no reliable D call. The sequence was collected from a human donor with aplastic anemia. Sequencing was carried out using sorted CD4+, CD8+, or CD8+CD57+ T cells (not recorded which) from PBMCs. As DNA, the CDR3 is TGCAGCGTTGTAATGCTCCGGGCGGCTACTGAAGCTTTCTTT. It codes for CSVVMLRAATEAFF.